This T cell receptor (beta chain) was recovered during a study of OX40 agonist ivuxolimab in advanced cancers. Turning to the study itself: A history of anti-PD-1, anti-PD-L1 or anti-CTLA-4 therapy was acceptable, and 40% had some. Broader study findings: Among patients with partial responses at 0.1-3.0 mg/kg, clonal expansion was among the lowest. Specificity for antigen went undetermined in the expanded peripheral T cells.

Profiling relied on immunoSEQ multiplex PCR, and the TCRdb table lists in-frame clones only, not all of them. The data contain around 70,000 clones, roughly four fifths of them singletons. Autoimmune disease history or systemic immunosuppression led to patient exclusion. CDR1 is SGHAT, CDR2 FQDESV, per germline (reference sequence). The CDR3 is 16 amino acids. Between the trimmed V and J ends, which lost 1 base and 3 bases, there was a span of 13 bases. On this clone itself: The antigen remains undetermined.

The rearrangement links TRBV11-1 to TRBJ2-4; weak D call: TRBD1 (6 bases). This receptor was identified in an adult with an advanced solid tumor such as melanoma, head and neck, liver or kidney cancer. This sample comprised CD4+ or CD8+ T cells sorted from blood, obtained in a trial of the OX40 agonist ivuxolimab. CDR3 coding DNA: TGTGCCAGCAGCTTAGGACAGGCCGAGGGCAAAAACATTCAGTACTTC. It is translated as CASSLGQAEGKNIQYF.